These 2 T cell receptor beta chains were all obtained from the same sample, sequenced in a study of shared clonotypes between healthy human individuals. Data came from immunoSEQ multiplex PCR; TCRdb stores just in-frame clones and leaves some out. This table has some 2,500,000 clones, roughly 90% appearing once. Sequenced material: naive CD4+ T cells from PBMCs. Subset indicated: CD45RA+ positively selected. Source of these receptors: a man aged 18-30 years in good health. Some clones in this sample may be carry-over from other donors' samples.

The V gene is TRBV28, the J gene TRBJ2-2, with 8 positions matching TRBD2. Looked up from germline, CDR1 is MDHEN and CDR2 is SYDVKM. Trimming removed 2 bases from V and 6 bases from J; junction bases left unmatched: 5. This CDR3 spans 15 amino acids. DNA of the CDR3: TGTGCCAGCAGTTTAAGCGGGAGAGGTTCCGGGGAGCTGTTTTTT. Amino acid sequence: CASSLSGRGSGELFF.

Comments on this clone: Other nucleotide sequences from this sample produce the same CDR3. The genes are TRBV2 and TRBJ1-1, with 7 bases identical to TRBD1. Germline V gene data show CDR1 as SNHLY and CDR2 as FYNNEI. The CDR3 totals 14 residues. Losses at the gene ends were 3 bases for V and 4 bases for J; bases not matched to a gene: 5. For the CDR3, the DNA is TGTGCCAGCAGTGACAGGGGGAGAATCACTGAAGCTTTCTTT. As protein: CASSDRGRITEAFF.